By frequency in the sample, the clone carrying this T cell receptor (beta chain) is medium-sized. The source of the sample is a study of T-cell memory formation after mild COVID-19. Germline-derived CDR1 and CDR2 are SGHVS and FNYEAQ. The V and J ends lost 5 bases and 1 base, in that order; junction bases with no gene match: 17. This CDR3 has 19 amino acids. MiXCR was run by TCRdb on the 5' RACE reads, yielding one entry per CDR3 protein. Seen here are tens of thousands of distinct CDR3 sequences, roughly 17% observed once, and the top ten hold 25% to 35%. The sample taken for sequencing was PBMCs or a T cell subset sorted from them (not recorded which). This TCR was sampled from an adult woman who had mild COVID-19 (a few samples of this study predate the infection). Cell type and time point are not known. The V call is TRBV7-6, the J call TRBJ2-3; 8 bases align to TRBD1. CDR3 amino acids: CASSPLATTGGQGTDTQYF. CDR3 in DNA: TGTGCCAGCAGCCCACTAGCAACTACAGGGGGACAGGGCACAGATACGCAGTATTTT.